Listed here are 25 T cell receptor beta chains from one sample, sequenced in a study of blood T cell repertoires in COVID-19. Here immunoSEQ multiplex PCR was the method, and the copy in TCRdb shows in-frame clones only, minus some. This table holds over 150,000 clones, more than 80% found once. The sequenced sample consisted of PBMCs or T cells enriched from blood (not recorded which). The source is a middle-aged man who had recovered from COVID-19.

The rearrangement links TRBV28 to TRBJ2-7, with 10 nucleotides matching TRBD2. The germline gives CDR1 MDHEN, CDR2 SYDVKM. The V segment lost 5 bases and the J segment 5 bases; nucleotides outside the gene matches: 15. This CDR3 is built from 17 residues. CDR3 sequence reads: CASSAPWLAGDRHEQYF. In nucleotides, the CDR3 is TGTGCCAGCAGTGCTCCCTGGCTAGCGGGAGACCGCCACGAGCAGTACTTC.

The rearrangement uses TRBV11-3 and TRBJ2-1, with D perhaps TRBD1 (5 bases). The CDR3 contains 13 residues. In germline, CDR1 is SGHNT, CDR2 YENEEA. V was cut by 2 bases and J by 9 bases, with 11 bases left in between. CDR3 region: CASSLSVQGEQFF. CDR3 coding DNA: TGTGCCAGCAGCTTAAGCGTTCAGGGTGAGCAGTTCTTC.

V usage is TRBV21-1 and J usage is TRBJ1-2; TRBD1 is the table's D call and was not checked against the DNA. TRBV21-1 is classified as a pseudogene. CDR3 length equals 14 residues. Written as DNA, the CDR3 is TGTGCCAGCCGACCGGGACAGCGAAAAAATGGCTACACCTTC. Amino acid sequence: CASRPGQRKNGYTF.

This rearrangement joins TRBV7-8 to TRBJ2-7, with 8 bases identical to TRBD2. V gave up 2 bases and J gave up 6 bases; unmatched junction bases: 12. This CDR3 is 16 amino acids long. CDR1 SGHVS and CDR2 FQNEAQ come from the germline V gene. CDR3 region: CASSLLSWTSSREQYF. CDR3 DNA sequence: TGTGCCAGCAGCTTACTCTCGTGGACTAGCTCACGCGAGCAGTACTTC.

The rearrangement joins TRBV29-1 to TRBJ1-2, with a weak D call TRBD1 (5 bases). Trimming took 4 bases from V and 3 from J, leaving 12 bases between them. This CDR3 comprises 13 residues. Germline CDR1 SQVTM, CDR2 ANQGSEA. CDR3 DNA sequence: TGCAGCGTTGTACCCCCCAGGGACTATGGCTACACCTTC. It codes for CSVVPPRDYGYTF.

This clone was picked up a small number of times. The chain couples TRBV7-9 to TRBJ2-3; TRBD2 agrees at 7 bases. Trimming at V came to 1 base and at J to 5 bases, leaving 0 bases not matched to a gene. The CDR3 is 13 amino acids. The germline V gene encodes CDR1 SEHNR and CDR2 FQNEAQ (reference sequence). In DNA, the CDR3 is TGTGCCAGCAGCTTAGTAGCGGGAGATACGCAGTATTTT. Translated, it gives CASSLVAGDTQYF.

V gene TRBV27 combines with J gene TRBJ1-2; D might be TRBD1 (5 bases). Deletions cut 4 bases from V and 2 bases from J, with 11 bases between. Per germline, CDR1 MNHEY and CDR2 SMNVEV (reference sequence). This CDR3 comprises 14 residues. This CDR3 is CASSSEGPNYGYTF. The CDR3 nucleotides read TGTGCCAGCAGTTCGGAGGGACCCAACTATGGCTACACCTTC.

The rearrangement joins TRBV29-1 to TRBJ2-7; D possibly corresponds to TRBD1 (6 bases). Trimming cost V 5 bases and J 5 bases, with 22 bases left between them. The length of the CDR3 is 15 residues. Germline V gives CDR1 SQVTM, CDR2 ANQGSEA. For the CDR3, the DNA is TGCAGCGTTACCTTTACAGGGACCGGGTCCCACGAGCAGTACTTC. This translates into CSVTFTGTGSHEQYF.

J is TRBJ1-2 and V is TRBV5-8; TRBD1 might be the D (5 bases). V was cut by 4 bases and J by 8 bases, with 21 bases left in between. Germline loops: CDR1 SGHTS, CDR2 YDEGEE. The CDR3 spans 15 residues. The CDR3 protein is CASSPWLGQNKGYTF. As DNA, the CDR3 is TGTGCCAGCAGCCCCTGGCTCGGACAAAATAAAGGCTACACCTTC.

This clone was detected only a few times. This same CDR3 is encoded by further DNA sequences in the sample. The J gene is TRBJ2-1, the V gene TRBV9; D uncertain. The CDR3 extends over 12 amino acids. Germline loops: CDR1 SGDLS, CDR2 YYNGEE. The V end was cut by 0 bases, the J end by 9 bases, with 7 bases between. Here the CDR3 DNA reads TGTGCCAGCAGCGTAGGCGGAGTTGAGCAGTTCTTC. It is translated as CASSVGGVEQFF.

The chain uses TRBV18 and TRBJ1-6; 11 bases agree with TRBD1. In germline, CDR1 is KGHSH, CDR2 LQKENI. J gave up 6 bases and V 10 bases, and 35 bases lay outside the gene matches. The CDR3 covers 24 residues. DNA of the CDR3: TGTGCCACCTACTTGTACCCCCAAATGATGTTAGGGACAGGGGGATGGGGGTGTAATTCACCCCTCCACTTT. Translation: CATYLYPQMMLGTGGWGCNSPLHF.

This rearrangement joins TRBV19 to TRBJ2-2, with 7 bases identical to TRBD1. The CDR3 totals 12 residues. V lost 6 bases to trimming and J lost 6 bases; unmatched junction nucleotides: 1. The germline gives CDR1 LNHDA, CDR2 SQIVND (reference sequence). The CDR3: CASRRGPGELFF. The CDR3 nucleotides are TGTGCCAGTAGAAGGGGGCCCGGGGAGCTGTTTTTT.

The chain links TRBV12-3 or TRBV12-4 to TRBJ2-5; D gene ambiguous. Between the trimmed V and J ends, which lost 3 bases and 4 bases, there was a span of 9 bases. The CDR3 loop spans 13 amino acids. The CDR3, as DNA: TGTGCCAGCAGTTTTACGCGAGGAGAGACCCAGTACTTC. Its protein product is CASSFTRGETQYF.

The V call is TRBV13, the J call TRBJ2-3; TRBD2 matches 8 bases. The germline gives CDR1 PRHDT, CDR2 FYEKMQ (reference sequence). The CDR3 spans 16 residues. After removal of 0 bases from V and 4 bases from J, the junction contained 6 bases not matched to a gene. This chain's CDR3 is CASSLGAGGWADTQYF. CDR3 DNA sequence: TGTGCCAGCAGCTTAGGCGCGGGAGGTTGGGCAGATACGCAGTATTTT.

V is TRBV5-1 and J is TRBJ2-1; a possible D gene is TRBD1 (5 bases). CDR1 and CDR2 (germline): SGHRS, YFSETQ. V was pared by 3 bases and J by 6 bases, with 13 bases between. CDR3 size: 14 residues. The DNA for the CDR3 is TGCGCCAGCAGCTCAGCCAGCAGGGTCAATGAGCAGTTCTTC. Translated: CASSSASRVNEQFF.

The chain carries TRBV5-4 and TRBJ2-5, with 8 bases that match TRBD1. CDR3 length: 14 amino acids. Trimming cost V 0 bases and J 4 bases; bases outside gene matches: 2. Germline CDR1 reads SGHNT; CDR2 reads YYREEE (reference sequence). CDR3 sequence reads: CASSLEQGGETQYF. The CDR3 nucleotides are TGTGCCAGCAGCTTGGAACAGGGGGGAGAGACCCAGTACTTC. Full variable domain (remainder filled in from reference TRBV5-4 and TRBJ2-5): ETGVTQSPTHLIKTRGQQVTLRCSSQSGHNTVSWYQQALGQGPQFIFQYYREEENGRGNFPPRFSGLQFPNYSSELNVNALELDDSALYLCASSLEQGGETQYFGPGTRLLVL.

In nucleotides, the CDR3 is TGTGCCAGCAGTCGGACAGGGGGCATGGGCTACACCTTC. Amino acids: CASSRTGGMGYTF. The chain uses TRBV11-3 and TRBJ1-2, with 11 bases that match TRBD1. J lost 8 bases, V lost 6 bases, and 5 bases had no gene match. This CDR3 spans 13 amino acids. Germline values: CDR1 SGHNT, CDR2 YENEEA.

The chain combines TRBV11-2 with TRBJ1-2, with 7 nucleotides matching TRBD1. This CDR3 region has 15 residues. V lost 5 bases to trimming and J lost 1 base; unmatched junction nucleotides: 7. The V gene's germline CDR1 is SGHAT and CDR2 FQNNGV. Here the CDR3 reads CASSPGTAINYGYTF. CDR3 coding DNA: TGTGCCAGCAGCCCAGGGACAGCAATTAACTATGGCTACACCTTC.

This clone was picked up one time. The chain is built from TRBV19 and TRBJ2-5; TRBD2 agrees at 7 bases. Trimming at V came to 0 bases and at J to 2 bases, leaving 9 bases not matched to a gene. The CDR3 covers 17 residues. Germline V lookup: CDR1 LNHDA, CDR2 SQIVND (reference sequence). The CDR3 protein is CASSIDGGGGTQETQYF. The DNA for the CDR3 is TGTGCCAGTAGTATAGATGGAGGCGGGGGAACGCAAGAGACCCAGTACTTC.

The chain links TRBV5-1 to TRBJ2-7; 14 bases map to TRBD2. V trimming: 7 bases; J trimming: 4 bases; junction bases outside the gene matches: 10. This CDR3 has 16 residues. The V gene's germline CDR1 is SGHRS and CDR2 YFSETQ. The CDR3 loop is CASDPGTSGSKYEQYF. CDR3 in DNA: TGCGCCAGCGACCCCGGGACTAGCGGGAGTAAATACGAGCAGTACTTC.

Regarding this clone: One junction end disagrees with the germline gene, perhaps due to a read error. The V call is TRBV5-1, the J call TRBJ2-7; D is unclear. CDR1 and CDR2 from the germline V gene are SGHRS and YFSETQ. The CDR3 length is 15 residues. CDR3 in amino acids: CASRLGGVYSYEQYF. The CDR3, as DNA: TGCGCCAGCAGGTTGGGCGGCGTATACTCCTACGAGCAGTACTTC.

V and J are TRBV27 and TRBJ1-4; 7 bases fit TRBD1. The CDR3 runs 16 residues. CDR1 MNHEY and CDR2 SMNVEV come from the germline V gene (reference sequence). Unmatched junction bases numbered 5, after V lost 0 bases and J lost 4 bases. CDR3 in DNA: TGTGCCAGCAGTTTATCAGGGGGCCTCCTTAATGAAAAACTGTTTTTT. It encodes CASSLSGGLLNEKLFF.

V is TRBV28 and J is TRBJ2-6; D possibly corresponds to TRBD2 (5 bases). CDR1 and CDR2 (germline): MDHEN, SYDVKM. The germline V and J ends were trimmed by 7 bases and 4 bases, with 17 bases remaining between them. CDR3 length: 16 amino acids. The CDR3 DNA sequence: TGTGCCAGCAAACTTGCCGGGGTTGGAGGGGCCAACGTCCTGACTTTC. This codes for CASKLAGVGGANVLTF. The variable domain in full, completed from reference TRBV28 and TRBJ2-6, reads DVKVTQSSRYLVKRTGEKVFLECVQDMDHENMFWYRQDPGLGLRLIYFSYDVKMKEKGDIPEGYSVSREKKERFSLILESASTNQTSMYLCASKLAGVGGANVLTFGAGSRLTVL.

The chain joins TRBV21-1 to TRBJ2-2; TRBD2 is the table's D call and was not checked against the DNA. TRBV21-1 is a documented pseudogene. The CDR3 is made up of 19 amino acids. CDR3 region: CASSKVFGLAGGSTGELFF. CDR3 in DNA: TGTGCCAGCAGCAAAGTTTTCGGACTAGCGGGAGGGAGCACCGGGGAGCTGTTTTTT.

The V call is TRBV27, the J call TRBJ1-4, with TRBD1 matching over 9 bases. Looked up from germline, CDR1 is MNHEY and CDR2 is SMNVEV (reference sequence). This CDR3 is 15 amino acids long. The trim removed 5 bases at V and 3 bases at J, leaving 4 bases unmatched. DNA of the CDR3: TGTGCCAGCAGTACTCGGGACAGGGCTAATGAAAAACTGTTTTTT. Its protein is CASSTRDRANEKLFF.